This entry describes one TCR beta chain. Its antigen is not known. The entry originates in a study of T cells in localized non-small cell lung cancer. Findings and caveats of the study: Adjacent uninvolved lung tissue had the highest T cell clonality, exceeding tumor. Longer overall survival was linked to higher blood T cell density. In adjacent lung appeared a median around 56 of the top 100 tumor clones.

The V and J ends lost 2 bases and 6 bases, in that order; junction bases with no gene match: 6. Germline-derived CDR1 and CDR2 are SGHVS and FQNEAQ. The CDR3 sequence is 16 residues long. The protocol was immunoSEQ multiplex PCR, while the TCRdb copy is restricted to in-frame clones and leaves out a portion. The sample includes about 52,000 clones, roughly 86% of them seen just once. The chain recombines TRBV7-8 with TRBJ2-2; TRBD2 matches at 10 bases. The specimen comprised PBMCs, sampled before any cancer treatment. This clonotype originated in a female donor with stage II lung adenocarcinoma. The CDR3 nucleotides read TGTGCCAGCAGCTTACGGCCCAGCGGGGGGGCCGGGGAGCTGTTTTTT. Encoded protein: CASSLRPSGGAGELFF.